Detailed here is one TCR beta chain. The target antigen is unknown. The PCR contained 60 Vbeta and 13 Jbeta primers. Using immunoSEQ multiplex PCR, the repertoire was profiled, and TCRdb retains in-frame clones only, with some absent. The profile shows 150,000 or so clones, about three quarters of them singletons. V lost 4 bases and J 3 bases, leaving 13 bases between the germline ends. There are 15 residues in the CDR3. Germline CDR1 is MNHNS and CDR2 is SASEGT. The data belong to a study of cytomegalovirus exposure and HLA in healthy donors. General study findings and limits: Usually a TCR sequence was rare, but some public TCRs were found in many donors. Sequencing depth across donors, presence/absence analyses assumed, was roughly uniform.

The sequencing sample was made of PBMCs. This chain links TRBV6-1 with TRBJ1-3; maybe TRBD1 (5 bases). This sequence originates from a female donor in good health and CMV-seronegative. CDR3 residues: CASSAGSQGGNTIYF. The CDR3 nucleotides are TGTGCCAGCAGTGCTGGCAGCCAGGGTGGAAACACCATATATTTT.